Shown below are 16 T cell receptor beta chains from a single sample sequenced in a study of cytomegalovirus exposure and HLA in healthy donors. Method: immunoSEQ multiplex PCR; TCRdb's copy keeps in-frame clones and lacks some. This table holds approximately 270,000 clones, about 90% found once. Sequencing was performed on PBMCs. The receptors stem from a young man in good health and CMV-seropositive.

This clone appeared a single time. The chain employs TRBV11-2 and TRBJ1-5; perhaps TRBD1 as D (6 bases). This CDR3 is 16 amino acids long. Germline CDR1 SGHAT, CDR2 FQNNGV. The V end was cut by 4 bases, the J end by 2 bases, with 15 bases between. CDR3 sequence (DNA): TGTGCCAGCAGCTCCTCGGGGGCTGCGGGCAATCAGCCCCAGCATTTT. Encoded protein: CASSSSGAAGNQPQHF.

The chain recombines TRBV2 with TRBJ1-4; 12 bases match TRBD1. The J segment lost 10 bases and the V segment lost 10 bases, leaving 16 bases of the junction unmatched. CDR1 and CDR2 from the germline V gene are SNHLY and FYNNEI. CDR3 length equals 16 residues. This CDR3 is CATVTPGTGGFAKLFF. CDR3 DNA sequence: TGTGCCACAGTTACCCCCGGGACAGGGGGCTTTGCAAAACTGTTTTTT.

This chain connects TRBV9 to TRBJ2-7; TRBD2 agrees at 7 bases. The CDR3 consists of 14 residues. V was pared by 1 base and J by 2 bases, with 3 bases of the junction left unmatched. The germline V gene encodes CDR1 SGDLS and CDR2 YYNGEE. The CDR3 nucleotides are TGTGCCAGCAGCGTAACTAGCGAGACCTACGAGCAGTACTTC. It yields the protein CASSVTSETYEQYF.

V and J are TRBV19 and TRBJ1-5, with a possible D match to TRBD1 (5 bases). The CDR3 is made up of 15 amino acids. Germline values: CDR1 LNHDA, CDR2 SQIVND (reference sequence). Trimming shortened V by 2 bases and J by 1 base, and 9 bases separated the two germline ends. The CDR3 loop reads CASSIMGVSNQPQHF. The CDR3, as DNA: TGTGCCAGTAGTATAATGGGGGTAAGCAATCAGCCCCAGCATTTT. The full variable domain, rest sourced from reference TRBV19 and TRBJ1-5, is DGGITQSPKYLFRKEGQNVTLSCEQNLNHDAMYWYRQDPGQGLRLIYYSQIVNDFQKGDIAEGYSVSREKKESFPLTVTSAQKNPTAFYLCASSIMGVSNQPQHFGDGTRLSIL.

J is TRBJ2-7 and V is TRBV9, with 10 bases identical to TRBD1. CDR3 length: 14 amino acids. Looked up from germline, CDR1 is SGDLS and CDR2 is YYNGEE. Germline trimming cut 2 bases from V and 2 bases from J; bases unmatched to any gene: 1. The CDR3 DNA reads TGTGCCAGCAGCGTCGGGACAGGGGCCTACGAGCAGTACTTC. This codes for CASSVGTGAYEQYF. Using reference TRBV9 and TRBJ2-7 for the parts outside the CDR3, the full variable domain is DSGVTQTPKHLITATGQRVTLRCSPRSGDLSVYWYQQSLDQGLQFLIQYYNGEERAKGNILERFSAQQFPDLHSELNLSSLELGDSALYFCASSVGTGAYEQYFGPGTRLTVT.

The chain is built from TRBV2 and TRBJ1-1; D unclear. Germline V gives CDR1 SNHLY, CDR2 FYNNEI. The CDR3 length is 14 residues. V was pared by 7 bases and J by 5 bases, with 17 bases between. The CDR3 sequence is CASTSRTSGTEAFF. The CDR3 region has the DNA TGTGCCAGCACTAGCCGGACCTCGGGGACTGAAGCTTTCTTT. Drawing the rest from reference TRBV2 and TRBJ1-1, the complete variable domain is EPEVTQTPSHQVTQMGQEVILRCVPISNHLYFYWYRQILGQKVEFLVSFYNNEISEKSEIFDDQFSVERPDGSNFTLKIRSTKLEDSAMYFCASTSRTSGTEAFFGQGTRLTVV.

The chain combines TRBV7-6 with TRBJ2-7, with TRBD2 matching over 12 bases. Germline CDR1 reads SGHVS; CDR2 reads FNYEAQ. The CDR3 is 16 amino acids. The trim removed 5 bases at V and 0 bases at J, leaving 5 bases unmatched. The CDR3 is CASSPGLAGSSYEQYF. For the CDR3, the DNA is TGTGCCAGCAGCCCCGGACTAGCGGGGAGCTCCTACGAGCAGTACTTC. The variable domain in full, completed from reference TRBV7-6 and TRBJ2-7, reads GAGVSQSPRYKVTKRGQDVALRCDPISGHVSLYWYRQALGQGPEFLTYFNYEAQQDKSGLPNDRFSAERPEGSISTLTIQRTEQRDSAMYRCASSPGLAGSSYEQYFGPGTRLTVT.

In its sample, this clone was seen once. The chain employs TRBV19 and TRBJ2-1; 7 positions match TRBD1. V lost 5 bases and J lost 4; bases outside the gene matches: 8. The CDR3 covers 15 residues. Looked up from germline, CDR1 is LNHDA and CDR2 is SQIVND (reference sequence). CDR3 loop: CASSAGDRVYNEQFF. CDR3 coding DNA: TGTGCCAGTAGTGCAGGGGACAGAGTATACAATGAGCAGTTCTTC.

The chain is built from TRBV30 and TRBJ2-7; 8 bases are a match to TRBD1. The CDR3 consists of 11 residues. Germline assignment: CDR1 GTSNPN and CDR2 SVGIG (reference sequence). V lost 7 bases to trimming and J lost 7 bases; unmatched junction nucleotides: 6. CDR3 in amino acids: CALDRGGEQYF. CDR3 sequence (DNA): TGTGCCTTAGACAGGGGAGGAGAGCAGTACTTC. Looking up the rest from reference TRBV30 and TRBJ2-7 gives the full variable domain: SQTIHQWPATLVQPVGSPLSLECTVEGTSNPNLYWYRQAAGRGLQLLFYSVGIGQISSEVPQNLSASRPQDRQFILSSKKLLLSDSGFYLCALDRGGEQYFGPGTRLTVT.

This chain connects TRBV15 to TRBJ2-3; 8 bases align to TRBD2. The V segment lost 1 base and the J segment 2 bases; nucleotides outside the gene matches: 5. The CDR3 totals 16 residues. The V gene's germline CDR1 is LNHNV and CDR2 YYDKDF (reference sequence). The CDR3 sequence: CATSRAIAGFTDTQYF. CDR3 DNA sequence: TGTGCCACCAGCAGAGCCATAGCGGGATTCACAGATACGCAGTATTTT.

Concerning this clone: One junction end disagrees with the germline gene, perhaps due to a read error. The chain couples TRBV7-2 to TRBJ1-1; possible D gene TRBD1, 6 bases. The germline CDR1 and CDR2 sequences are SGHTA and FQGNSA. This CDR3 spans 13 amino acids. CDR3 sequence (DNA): TGTGCCAGCAGCTTACAATGGGCAGGGGAAAGGATCTTT. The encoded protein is CASSLQWAGERIF.

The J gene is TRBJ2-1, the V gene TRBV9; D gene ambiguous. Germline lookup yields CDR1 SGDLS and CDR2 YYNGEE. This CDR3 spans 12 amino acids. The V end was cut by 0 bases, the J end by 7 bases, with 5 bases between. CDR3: CASSVASNEQFF. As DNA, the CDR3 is TGTGCCAGCAGCGTAGCCTCGAATGAGCAGTTCTTC. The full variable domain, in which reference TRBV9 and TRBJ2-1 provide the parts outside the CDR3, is DSGVTQTPKHLITATGQRVTLRCSPRSGDLSVYWYQQSLDQGLQFLIQYYNGEERAKGNILERFSAQQFPDLHSELNLSSLELGDSALYFCASSVASNEQFFGPGTRLTVL.

For the CDR3, the DNA is TGTGCCAGCAGCTCCCGGACTAAATCAGCTGAAGCTTTCTTT. Translation gives CASSSRTKSAEAFF. V usage is TRBV7-9 and J usage is TRBJ1-1; D is undetermined. V shed 4 bases and J shed 6 bases, with 15 bases lying between them. Germline CDR1 reads SEHNR; CDR2 reads FQNEAQ (reference sequence). The CDR3 consists of 14 residues. Full variable domain (missing parts from reference TRBV7-9 and TRBJ1-1): DTGVSQNPRHKITKRGQNVTFRCDPISEHNRLYWYRQTLGQGPEFLTYFQNEAQLEKSRLLSDRFSAERPKGSFSTLEIQRTEQGDSAMYLCASSSRTKSAEAFFGQGTRLTVV.

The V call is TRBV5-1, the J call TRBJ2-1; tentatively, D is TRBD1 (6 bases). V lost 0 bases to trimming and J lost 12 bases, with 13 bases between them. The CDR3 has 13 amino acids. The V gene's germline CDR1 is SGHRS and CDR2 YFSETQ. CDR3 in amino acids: CASSLVGGDRQFF. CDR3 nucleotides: TGCGCCAGCAGCTTGGTAGGGGGAGATAGGCAGTTCTTC.

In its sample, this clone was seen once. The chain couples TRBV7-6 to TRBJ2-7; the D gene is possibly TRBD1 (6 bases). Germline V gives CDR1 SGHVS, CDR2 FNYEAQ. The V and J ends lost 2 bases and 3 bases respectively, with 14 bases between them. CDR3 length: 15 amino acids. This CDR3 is CASSLSDSAFYEQYF. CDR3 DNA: TGTGCCAGCAGCTTATCGGACAGCGCCTTCTACGAGCAGTACTTC.

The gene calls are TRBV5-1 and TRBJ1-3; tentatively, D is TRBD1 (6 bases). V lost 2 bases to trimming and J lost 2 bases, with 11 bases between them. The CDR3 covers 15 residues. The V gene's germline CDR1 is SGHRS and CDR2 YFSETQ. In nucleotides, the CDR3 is TGCGCCAGCAGCTTATTGGGGGCGCCTGGAAACACCATATATTTT. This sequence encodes CASSLLGAPGNTIYF.